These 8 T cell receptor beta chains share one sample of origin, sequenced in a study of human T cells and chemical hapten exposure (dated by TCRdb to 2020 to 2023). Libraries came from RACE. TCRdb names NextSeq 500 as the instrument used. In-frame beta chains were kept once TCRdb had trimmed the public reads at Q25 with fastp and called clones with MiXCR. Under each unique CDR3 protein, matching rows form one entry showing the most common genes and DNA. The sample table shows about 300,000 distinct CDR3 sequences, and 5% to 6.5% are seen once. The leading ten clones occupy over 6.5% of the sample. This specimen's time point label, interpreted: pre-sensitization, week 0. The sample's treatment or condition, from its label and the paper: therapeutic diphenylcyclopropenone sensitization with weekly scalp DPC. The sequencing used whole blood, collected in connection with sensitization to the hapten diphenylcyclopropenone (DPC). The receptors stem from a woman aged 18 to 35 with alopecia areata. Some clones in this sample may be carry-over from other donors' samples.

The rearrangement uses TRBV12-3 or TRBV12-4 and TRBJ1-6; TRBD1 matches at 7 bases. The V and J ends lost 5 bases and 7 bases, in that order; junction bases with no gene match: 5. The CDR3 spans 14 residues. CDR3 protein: CASSAGQLNSPLHF. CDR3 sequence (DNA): TGTGCCAGCAGTGCGGGACAGTTAAATTCACCCCTCCACTTT.

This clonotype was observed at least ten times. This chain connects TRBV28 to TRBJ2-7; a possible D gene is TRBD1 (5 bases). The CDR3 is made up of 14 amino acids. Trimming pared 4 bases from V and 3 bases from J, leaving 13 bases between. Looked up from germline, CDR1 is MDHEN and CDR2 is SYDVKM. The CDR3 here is CASSSAYDSYEQYF. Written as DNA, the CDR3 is TGTGCCAGCAGTTCCGCTTACGACAGCTACGAGCAGTACTTC.

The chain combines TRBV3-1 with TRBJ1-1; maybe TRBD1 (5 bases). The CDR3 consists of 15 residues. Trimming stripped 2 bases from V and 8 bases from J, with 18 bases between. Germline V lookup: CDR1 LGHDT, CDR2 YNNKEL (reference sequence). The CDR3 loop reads CASSQFVQGAREAFF. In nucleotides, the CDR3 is TGTGCCAGCAGCCAATTTGTCCAGGGTGCGAGGGAAGCTTTCTTT.

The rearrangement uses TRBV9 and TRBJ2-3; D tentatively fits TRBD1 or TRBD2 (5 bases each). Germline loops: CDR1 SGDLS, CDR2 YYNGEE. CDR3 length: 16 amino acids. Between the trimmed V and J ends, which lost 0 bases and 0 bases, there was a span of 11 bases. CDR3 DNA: TGTGCCAGCAGCGTAGGAGTTAGGGACAGCACAGATACGCAGTATTTT. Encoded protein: CASSVGVRDSTDTQYF.

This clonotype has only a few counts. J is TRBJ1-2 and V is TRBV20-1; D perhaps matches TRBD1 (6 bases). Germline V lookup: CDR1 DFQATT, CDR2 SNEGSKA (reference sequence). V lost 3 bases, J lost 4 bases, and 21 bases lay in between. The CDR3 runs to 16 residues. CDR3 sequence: CSARPRGGPSPYGYTF. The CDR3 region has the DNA TGCAGTGCTAGGCCTAGGGGGGGGCCCTCCCCCTATGGCTACACCTTC.

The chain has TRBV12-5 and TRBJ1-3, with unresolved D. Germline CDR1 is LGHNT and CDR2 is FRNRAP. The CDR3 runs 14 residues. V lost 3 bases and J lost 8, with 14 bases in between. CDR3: CASGFGGTTDTIYF. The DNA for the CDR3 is TGTGCTAGTGGTTTTGGTGGAACTACGGACACCATATATTTT.

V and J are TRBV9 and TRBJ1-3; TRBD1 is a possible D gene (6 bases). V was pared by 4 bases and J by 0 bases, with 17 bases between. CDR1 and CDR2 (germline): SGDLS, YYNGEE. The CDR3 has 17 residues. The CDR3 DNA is TGTGCCAGCAGCAGAGAGACAGGTGTTAACTCTGGAAACACCATATATTTT. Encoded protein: CASSRETGVNSGNTIYF.

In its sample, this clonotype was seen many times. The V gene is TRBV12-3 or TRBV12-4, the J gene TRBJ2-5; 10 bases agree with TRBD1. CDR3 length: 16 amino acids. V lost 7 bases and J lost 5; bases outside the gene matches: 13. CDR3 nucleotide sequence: TGTGCCAGCAAAGTCTCCGGGACAGGGGCAGGTGAGACCCAGTACTTC. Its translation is CASKVSGTGAGETQYF.